Presented here are 32 T cell receptor beta chains from one specimen sequenced in a study of blood T cell repertoires in COVID-19 (dated by TCRdb to about 2020). Library method: the immunoSEQ multiplex PCR assay. TCRdb mirrors the immuneACCESS table, restricted to in-frame sequences. Some clones are absent from its copies; in checked studies, under half trace to an unresolved V gene, and the reason for the others is unknown. The sample data list 150,000 or so clones, and more than 75% of these were observed just once. The top ten clones comprise around 6.5% of the sample. The source material was peripheral blood. The receptors come from a man aged 80 or over with acute or convalescent COVID-19.

This sequence joins TRBV4-1 and TRBJ2-2, with 15 bases lining up with TRBD2. The CDR3 covers 17 residues. Germline V gene sequence: CDR1 MGHRA, CDR2 YSYEKL. Unmatched junction bases numbered 4, after V lost 3 bases and J lost 5 bases. CDR3 sequence reads: CASSQAGTSGRTGELFF. DNA for the CDR3: TGCGCCAGCAGCCAGGCCGGGACTAGCGGGAGGACCGGGGAGCTGTTTTTT.

The gene calls are TRBV6-5 and TRBJ1-1; D call uncertain. In germline, CDR1 is MNHEY, CDR2 SVGAGI. This CDR3 has 11 residues. The V end was cut by 6 bases, the J end by 2 bases, with 4 bases between. CDR3 nucleotide sequence: TGTGCCAGCAGGTTAAACACTGAAGCTTTCTTT. Translation gives CASRLNTEAFF.

The rearrangement uses TRBV5-4 and TRBJ2-5; 8 positions agree with TRBD2. The CDR3 sequence is 15 residues long. With 2 bases clipped from V and 4 bases from J, the junction kept 7 bases outside the gene matches. Germline V lookup: CDR1 SGHNT, CDR2 YYREEE (reference sequence). DNA of the CDR3: TGTGCCAGCAGCTTTCGGGGGGGCCGGGGAGAGACCCAGTACTTC. It specifies CASSFRGGRGETQYF.

This clone was observed once. The CDR3 DNA reads TGTGCCAGCAGCCAAGTTGGGCAGTCTGAAGCTTTCTTT. It translates to CASSQVGQSEAFF. This chain joins TRBV3-1 (or the pseudogene TRBV3-2) and TRBJ1-1; D gene uncertain. This CDR3 contains 13 residues. Trimming left V 1 base short and J 6 bases short, with 9 bases between. Germline loops: CDR1 LGHDT, CDR2 YNNKEL (reference sequence).

This clone appeared once. The same CDR3 arises from other DNA sequences in this sample as well. V is TRBV11-2 and J is TRBJ2-5; perhaps TRBD2 as D (5 bases). Germline loops: CDR1 SGHAT, CDR2 FQNNGV. V gave up 1 base and J gave up 1 base, with 7 bases separating them. This CDR3 is 14 amino acids long. The CDR3 reads CASSLVGGQETQYF. CDR3 DNA: TGTGCCAGCAGCTTAGTAGGAGGCCAAGAGACCCAGTACTTC.

The V gene is TRBV7-3, the J gene TRBJ1-2, with a possible D match to TRBD1 (5 bases). Germline assignment: CDR1 SGHTA and CDR2 FQGTGA. V lost 4 bases and J 3 bases, leaving 9 bases between the germline ends. The CDR3 consists of 13 residues. CDR3 bases: TGTGCCAGCAGCTCCGGGACTGACTATGGCTACACCTTC. It yields the protein CASSSGTDYGYTF.

This chain links TRBV25-1 with TRBJ1-4, with a weak D call TRBD1 (5 bases). From germline, CDR1 is MGHDK and CDR2 SYGVNS. This CDR3 has 15 amino acids. V was trimmed by 6 bases and J by 8 bases, leaving 19 bases between them. In DNA, the CDR3 is TGTGCCAGCAGCAGAGACCTAGGAGGGGACGAAAAACTGTTTTTT. Translating it yields CASSRDLGGDEKLFF.

The chain uses TRBV5-1 and TRBJ2-1; 14 bases align to TRBD2. The length of the CDR3 is 15 residues. J lost 10 bases, V lost 2 bases, and 5 bases had no gene match. Germline V CDR1 and CDR2: SGHRS, YFSETQ. CDR3 bases: TGCGCCAGCAGCTTAAGGGGACTAGCGGGGGAGGAGCAGTTCTTC. This encodes CASSLRGLAGEEQFF.

This chain joins TRBV5-4 and TRBJ2-7; maybe TRBD2 (5 bases). This CDR3 is built from 16 residues. Germline V lookup: CDR1 SGHNT, CDR2 YYREEE (reference sequence). The ends were cut back, 5 bases at V and 4 bases at J, with 22 bases in the middle. The CDR3 nucleotides read TGTGCCAGCAGTCCGACTCTAGCTGCGACGCCTTACGAGCAGTACTTC. Translation: CASSPTLAATPYEQYF. The full variable domain, rest sourced from reference TRBV5-4 and TRBJ2-7, is ETGVTQSPTHLIKTRGQQVTLRCSSQSGHNTVSWYQQALGQGPQFIFQYYREEENGRGNFPPRFSGLQFPNYSSELNVNALELDDSALYLCASSPTLAATPYEQYFGPGTRLTVT.

The chain has TRBV3-1 (or the pseudogene TRBV3-2) and TRBJ1-6, with a weak D call TRBD1 (5 bases). The germline V and J ends were trimmed by 1 base and 7 bases, with 11 bases remaining between them. The V gene's germline CDR1 is LGHDT and CDR2 YNNKEL (reference sequence). The CDR3 covers 15 residues. The CDR3 coding sequence is TGTGCCAGCAGCCAAGTCACAGGTGAAAATTCACCCCTCCACTTT. Protein: CASSQVTGENSPLHF.

The chain combines TRBV5-1 with TRBJ2-7, with 8 bases identical to TRBD1. J was trimmed by 3 bases and V by 2 bases; bases with no gene match: 4. The CDR3 totals 14 residues. Looked up from germline, CDR1 is SGHRS and CDR2 is YFSETQ. The CDR3 sequence is CASSFGGQDYEQYF. The DNA for the CDR3 is TGCGCCAGCAGCTTTGGGGGACAGGACTACGAGCAGTACTTC.

This clone came up once. The chain employs TRBV28 and TRBJ2-7, with D perhaps matching TRBD2 (5 bases). The CDR3 spans 14 residues. Trimming shortened V by 4 bases and J by 2 bases, and 12 bases separated the two germline ends. Germline values: CDR1 MDHEN, CDR2 SYDVKM. CDR3 bases: TGTGCCAGCAGTTCCCCTAGCCCTACCTACGAGCAGTACTTC. As protein: CASSSPSPTYEQYF.

The CDR3 region is CASSPPENTGELFF. For the CDR3, the DNA is TGTGCCAGCAGCCCCCCAGAGAACACCGGGGAGCTGTTTTTT. This chain links TRBV3-1 (or the pseudogene TRBV3-2) with TRBJ2-2; D gene uncertain. Germline V CDR1 and CDR2: LGHDT, YNNKEL (reference sequence). Trimming left V 4 bases short and J 1 base short, with 7 bases between. The CDR3 covers 14 residues.

This clone was recorded only once. This sequence joins TRBV7-9 and TRBJ1-4; 8 nucleotides agree with TRBD1. With V trimmed by 3 bases and J by 4 bases, 4 bases remained unmatched. CDR3 length: 15 amino acids. Germline lookup yields CDR1 SEHNR and CDR2 FQNEAQ (reference sequence). The CDR3: CASSFPGGGNEKLFF. CDR3 nucleotides: TGTGCCAGCAGCTTCCCAGGGGGCGGTAATGAAAAACTGTTTTTT.

The chain carries TRBV3-1 (or the pseudogene TRBV3-2) and TRBJ2-2; D may be TRBD2 (6 bases). Germline loops: CDR1 LGHDT, CDR2 YNNKEL (reference sequence). CDR3 length: 15 amino acids. Trimming removed 6 bases from V and 3 bases from J, with 14 bases in between. The CDR3 DNA sequence: TGTGCCAGCAGTCGGGACTTTTGGGACACCGGGGAGCTGTTTTTT. Translated, it gives CASSRDFWDTGELFF.

This chain uses TRBV7-2 with TRBJ1-6, with D perhaps TRBD1 (5 bases). CDR1 is SGHTA and CDR2 is FQGNSA in the germline V gene. V shed 1 base and J shed 7 bases, with 11 bases lying between them. The CDR3 covers 15 residues. The CDR3 coding sequence is TGTGCCAGCAGCTTAGGGTCAGGGATGAATTCACCCCTCCACTTT. This codes for CASSLGSGMNSPLHF. Complete variable domain (other parts from reference TRBV7-2 and TRBJ1-6): GAGVSQSPSNKVTEKGKDVELRCDPISGHTALYWYRQSLGQGLEFLIYFQGNSAPDKSGLPSDRFSAERTGGSVSTLTIQRTQQEDSAVYLCASSLGSGMNSPLHFGNGTRLTVT.

The rearrangement links TRBV4-1 to TRBJ1-3; 8 nucleotides agree with TRBD1. Germline lookup yields CDR1 MGHRA and CDR2 YSYEKL. J lost 0 bases, V lost 1 base, and 11 bases had no gene match. The CDR3 is made up of 19 amino acids. The CDR3 sequence is CASSQGQGRRLSSGNTIYF. The CDR3 DNA reads as TGCGCCAGCAGCCAAGGACAGGGGAGAAGGCTAAGCTCTGGAAACACCATATATTTT.

J is TRBJ2-1 and V is TRBV11-2; 8 nucleotides line up with TRBD1. This CDR3 spans 17 amino acids. Trimming at V came to 2 bases and at J to 7 bases, leaving 13 bases not matched to a gene. Germline V gene lookup returns CDR1 SGHAT and CDR2 FQNNGV. The CDR3 is CASSLRSRQGAHNEQFF. DNA of the CDR3: TGTGCCAGCAGCTTACGCTCCCGGCAGGGGGCGCATAATGAGCAGTTCTTC.

In DNA, the CDR3 is TGTGCCAGCAGCCCGAACTCCGGGACACCTAGCTCCTACAATGAGCAGTTCTTC. Its protein is CASSPNSGTPSSYNEQFF. The chain links TRBV7-3 to TRBJ2-1; TRBD1 is a possible D gene (6 bases). With 5 bases removed from V and 0 bases from J, the gap between germline ends came to 20 bases. This CDR3 is 18 amino acids long. The germline V gene encodes CDR1 SGHTA and CDR2 FQGTGA.

This sequence joins TRBV6-1 and TRBJ2-2; possible D gene TRBD2, 5 bases. The germline V gene encodes CDR1 MNHNS and CDR2 SASEGT. The V gene lost 0 bases and the J gene lost 2 bases, with 10 bases spanning the gap. There are 16 residues in the CDR3. The CDR3 sequence: CASSEARVSNTGELFF. CDR3 in DNA: TGTGCCAGCAGTGAAGCGCGGGTCAGTAACACCGGGGAGCTGTTTTTT.

V usage is TRBV5-1 and J usage is TRBJ2-7; 9 nucleotides agree with TRBD2. V trimming: 0 bases; J trimming: 5 bases; junction bases outside the gene matches: 6. Per the germline V gene, CDR1 is SGHRS and CDR2 is YFSETQ. The CDR3 has 15 amino acids. The CDR3 here is CASSLERGARNEQYF. DNA for the CDR3: TGCGCCAGCAGCTTGGAGCGGGGGGCGAGGAACGAGCAGTACTTC.

This clone was observed a single time. The gene calls are TRBV12-3 or TRBV12-4 and TRBJ1-2, with D possibly matching TRBD1 (6 bases). Trimming took 6 bases from V and 7 from J, leaving 15 bases between them. The CDR3 spans 13 residues. CDR3 region: CASSTSTGSGYTF. The CDR3 DNA is TGTGCCAGCAGCACATCGACAGGATCTGGCTACACCTTC.

V is TRBV7-2 and J is TRBJ2-3, with 10 bases fitting TRBD2. The ends lost 3 bases at V and 4 bases at J; junction bases unmatched: 7. The CDR3 consists of 16 residues. Per the germline V gene, CDR1 is SGHTA and CDR2 is FQGNSA. This CDR3 is CASSFRLAGPADTQYF. The CDR3 nucleotides read TGTGCCAGCAGCTTCAGACTAGCGGGTCCCGCAGATACGCAGTATTTT.

This sequence joins TRBV27 and TRBJ1-1; weak D call: TRBD1 (5 bases). The CDR3 spans 14 residues. Trimming took off 5 bases at V and 5 bases at J, with 15 bases between the two ends. The germline gives CDR1 MNHEY, CDR2 SMNVEV (reference sequence). The CDR3 reads CASSTLMRGTEAFF. Written as DNA, the CDR3 is TGTGCCAGCAGTACCCTGATGCGGGGGACTGAAGCTTTCTTT.

The rearrangement links TRBV7-2 to TRBJ2-1; 10 bases align to TRBD1. The J segment lost 9 bases and the V segment lost 2 bases, leaving 10 bases of the junction unmatched. Germline values: CDR1 SGHTA, CDR2 FQGNSA. The CDR3 totals 16 residues. DNA of the CDR3: TGTGCCAGCAGCTTATCCGGGACAGGGGTTAGCGGTGAGCAGTTCTTC. Protein product: CASSLSGTGVSGEQFF. Variable domain in full (rest from reference TRBV7-2 and TRBJ2-1): GAGVSQSPSNKVTEKGKDVELRCDPISGHTALYWYRQSLGQGLEFLIYFQGNSAPDKSGLPSDRFSAERTGGSVSTLTIQRTQQEDSAVYLCASSLSGTGVSGEQFFGPGTRLTVL.

CDR3 DNA sequence: TGTGCCAGCACTCGGACACAGGATCTCTCCTACGAGCAGTACTTC. Its protein is CASTRTQDLSYEQYF. The J gene is TRBJ2-7, the V gene TRBV6-5; D possibly corresponds to TRBD1 (5 bases). The CDR3 runs 15 residues. V lost 7 bases, J lost 0 bases, and 16 bases lay in between. Looked up from germline, CDR1 is MNHEY and CDR2 is SVGAGI.

The V gene is TRBV18, the J gene TRBJ2-2, with D perhaps matching TRBD1 (6 bases). Germline V gives CDR1 KGHSH, CDR2 LQKENI. The CDR3 has 15 residues. V shed 3 bases and J shed 2 bases, with 10 bases lying between them. Here the CDR3 DNA reads TGTGCCAGCTCACCTTTCGGGACAAACACCGGGGAGCTGTTTTTT. This gives the protein CASSPFGTNTGELFF.

The chain combines TRBV19 with TRBJ1-5, with TRBD1 matching 9 bases. With V trimmed by 4 bases and J by 4 bases, 8 bases remained unmatched. Germline V lookup: CDR1 LNHDA, CDR2 SQIVND (reference sequence). This CDR3 region has 16 residues. CDR3 protein: CASSSPDRGTNQPQHF. The CDR3 region has the DNA TGTGCCAGTAGTAGCCCGGACAGGGGCACTAATCAGCCCCAGCATTTT.

This sequence joins TRBV6-2 or TRBV6-3 and TRBJ1-2, with D uncertain. The germline V gene has CDR1 MNHEY and CDR2 SVGEGT. The CDR3 loop spans 13 amino acids. The ends were cut back, 0 bases at V and 4 bases at J, with 6 bases in the middle. CDR3 coding DNA: TGTGCCAGCAGTTACTCCACACCCTATGGCTACACCTTC. Residues: CASSYSTPYGYTF.

This clone has a single count. V and J are TRBV12-3 or TRBV12-4 and TRBJ2-1; 9 positions match TRBD2. The V gene end was trimmed by 5 bases and the J gene end by 13 bases; junction bases not matched to a gene: 6. The CDR3 totals 12 residues. In DNA, the CDR3 is TGTGCCAGCAGTGTCGGGACTAGCAGTCAGTTCTTC. It is translated as CASSVGTSSQFF.

The rearrangement joins TRBV5-1 to TRBJ1-4; 7 nucleotides line up with TRBD1. V gave up 2 bases and J gave up 3 bases; unmatched junction bases: 7. The germline V gene has CDR1 SGHRS and CDR2 YFSETQ. This CDR3 spans 16 amino acids. CDR3 loop: CASSFRGQFANEKLFF. The CDR3 nucleotides are TGCGCCAGCAGCTTCAGGGGACAGTTCGCTAATGAAAAACTGTTTTTT.

The J gene is TRBJ2-1, the V gene TRBV28; 11 bases match TRBD1. Trimming at V came to 6 bases and at J to 7 bases, leaving 5 bases not matched to a gene. The germline V gene has CDR1 MDHEN and CDR2 SYDVKM. The CDR3 spans 14 residues. Written as DNA, the CDR3 is TGTGCCAGCAGAGGACAGGGGGCGCGGAATGAGCAGTTCTTC. It translates to CASRGQGARNEQFF.